Listed below are T cell receptor beta chains from one sample, sequenced in a study of beta chain features in type 1 diabetes. Method: immunoSEQ multiplex PCR; TCRdb's copy keeps in-frame clones and lacks some. The profile covers around 500,000 clones, with about an eighth appearing a single time and 0.04% to 0.05% taken by the ten largest. What was sequenced was naive CD4+ T cells from blood. Receptors were obtained from a woman between 18 and 29 years old in good health. The CDR3 runs from the conserved cysteine through the conserved F or W. The order of the fields is clone size, V gene, D gene, J gene, CDR3 DNA, CDR3 protein. D genes are given only for firm matches. Some rows have no size entry. The others give once, few or many, or a class for an expanded clone.

-	TRBV15	TRBD2	TRBJ2-2	TGTGCCACCAGGACTAGCGGGATGTCAACCGGGGAGCTGTTTTTT	CATRTSGMSTGELFF
few	TRBV20-1	-	TRBJ2-7	TGCAGTGCTCCTAAGAGGTACGAGCAGTACTTC	CSAPKRYEQYF
few	TRBV5-5	-	TRBJ2-5	TGTGCCAGCAGCTTTGGGAGAGAAGAGACCCAGTACTTC	CASSFGREETQYF
few	TRBV27	-	TRBJ1-3	TGTGCCAGCAGTTGGCGGAGTCCGAACTCTGGAAACACCATATATTTT	CASSWRSPNSGNTIYF
few	TRBV5-4	TRBD1	TRBJ2-5	TGTGCCAGCACCGCCGGGACAGGGGAGACCCAGTACTTC	CASTAGTGETQYF
-	TRBV7-9	-	TRBJ1-6	TGTGCCAGCAGCTCGTCGACGGCTAATTCACCCCTCCACTTT	CASSSSTANSPLHF
-	TRBV5-1	TRBD2	TRBJ2-1	TGCGCCAGCAGCTCGAGACTAGCGGGAGGTTATGAGCAGTTCTTC	CASSSRLAGGYEQFF
-	TRBV4-1	-	TRBJ1-2	TGCGCCAGCAGCCAACGGAGAAGATATGGCTACACCTTC	CASSQRRRYGYTF
few	TRBV9	TRBD1	TRBJ2-2	TGTGCCAGCAGCGGACAGGGTACGAACACCGGGGAGCTGTTTTTT	CASSGQGTNTGELFF
few	TRBV29-1	TRBD1	TRBJ1-2	TGCAGCGTAGACAGGGTTGGTAACTATGGCTACACCTTC	CSVDRVGNYGYTF
few	TRBV6-6	-	TRBJ2-1	TGTGCCAGCACCCGAGACGTGCAGGCTTCCTACAATGAGCAGTTCTTC	CASTRDVQASYNEQFF
few	TRBV5-1	-	TRBJ1-4	TGCGCCAGCAGCTTGCTTCGCGACGAAAAACTGTTTTTT	CASSLLRDEKLFF
few	TRBV6-5	-	TRBJ2-6	TGTGCCAGCAGTTACTCTGCCTCTGGGGCCAACGTCCTGACTTTC	CASSYSASGANVLTF
few	TRBV28	-	TRBJ1-1	TGTGCCAGCAGGGCCACCTACATGAACACTGAAGCTTTCTTT	CASRATYMNTEAFF
-	TRBV7-9	TRBD1	TRBJ1-3	TGTGCCAGCAGCTTAGGGACAGGGATTTCTGGAAACACCATATATTTT	CASSLGTGISGNTIYF
few	TRBV5-4	-	TRBJ2-6	TGTGCCAGCAGAGCGGCTCGCCAGTCTGGGGCCAACGTCCTGACTTTC	CASRAARQSGANVLTF
few	TRBV14	-	TRBJ1-1	TGTGCCAGCAGCCAATTAGGGCGGGGGGACACTGAAGCTTTCTTT	CASSQLGRGDTEAFF
few	TRBV19	-	TRBJ2-1	TGTGCCAGTAAAGACTACGGCGGGAAGGGCAATGAGCAGTTCTTC	CASKDYGGKGNEQFF
-	TRBV11-3	-	TRBJ2-1	TGTGCCAGCAGCTTAGGTGGGTCAGGGGTGTACAATGAGCAGTTCTTC	CASSLGGSGVYNEQFF
few	TRBV5-4	-	TRBJ1-6	TGTGCCAGCAGCATTGCAGGGTATAATTCACCCCTCCACTTT	CASSIAGYNSPLHF
few	TRBV5-1	-	TRBJ2-2	TGCGCCAGCAGCTTCCGTTCGAACGCGAACACCGGGGAGCTGTTTTTT	CASSFRSNANTGELFF
-	TRBV6-6	-	TRBJ1-4	TGTGCCAGCAGAACGACGGGTTGGGAAAAACTGTTTTTT	CASRTTGWEKLFF
-	TRBV7-9	-	TRBJ1-4	TGTGCCAGCAGCTTAGGGACAGTCCCTAATGAAAAACTGTTTTTT	CASSLGTVPNEKLFF
few	TRBV11-3	-	TRBJ2-5	TGTGCCAGCGGATCGTACCAAGAGACCCAGTACTTC	CASGSYQETQYF
-	TRBV15	-	TRBJ2-3	TGTGCCACCAGCAGAGAAGTAGCTAGTTTGGAGTATTTT	CATSREVASLEYF
-	TRBV18	TRBD1	TRBJ1-2	TGTGCCAGCTCACCACCGGGACAGGGGCCTAGGGTGTCCGGCTACACCTTC	CASSPPGQGPRVSGYTF
few	TRBV7-9	TRBD1	TRBJ1-1	TGTGCCAGCAGCTACCTTTCCAGGGGGTCGAAGAACACTGAAGCTTTCTTT	CASSYLSRGSKNTEAFF
-	TRBV29-1	TRBD2	TRBJ2-5	TGCAGCCCCCTACTAGCGGGGACAAGTTCCCAGTACTTC	CSPLLAGTSSQYF
-	TRBV5-1	-	TRBJ2-5	TGCGCCAGCAGCTTGGTGGAGCGTGGGCAAGAGACCCAGTACTTC	CASSLVERGQETQYF
-	TRBV27	-	TRBJ2-5	TGTGCCAGCAGTAACTGGGGGGACGGGGACCAAGAGACCCAGTACTTC	CASSNWGDGDQETQYF
-	TRBV30	-	TRBJ2-7	TGTGCCTGGAGTCCATCAGGGACGGAGGCCTACGAGCAGTACTTC	CAWSPSGTEAYEQYF
-	TRBV7-3	-	TRBJ1-1	TGTGCCAGCAGATGGACAGTGAACACTGAAGCTTTCTTT	CASRWTVNTEAFF
few	TRBV25-1	TRBD1	TRBJ2-1	TGTGCCAGCAGTGATTGGGACAGGGTCTGGAATGAGCAGTTCTTC	CASSDWDRVWNEQFF
-	TRBV25-1	TRBD2	TRBJ2-1	TGTGCCAGTGTGAGGGCGGGAGGGCCGGATGAGCAGTTCTTC	CASVRAGGPDEQFF
-	TRBV7-8	TRBD2	TRBJ2-3	TGTGCCAGCAGCTTAGGACTAGCGGGCACAGATACGCAGTATTTT	CASSLGLAGTDTQYF
few	TRBV2	-	TRBJ2-1	TGTGCCAGCACGGAGGTAGTCGCGGACAATGAGCAGTTCTTC	CASTEVVADNEQFF
-	TRBV30	-	TRBJ2-2	TGTGCCTGGAGTGCGGTCGGCGCCGCCGGGGAGCTGTTTTTT	CAWSAVGAAGELFF
few	TRBV10-3	TRBD1	TRBJ1-2	TGTGCCATCAGGATACGACCGGGACAGTCGAACTATGGCTACACCTTC	CAIRIRPGQSNYGYTF
few	TRBV4-3	TRBD1	TRBJ1-4	TGCGCCAGCAGCCGTCGGGGACAGAGGGAAAAACTGTTTTTT	CASSRRGQREKLFF
-	TRBV7-9	-	TRBJ2-1	TGTGCCAGCAGCTCTCCGACAGGCCGAAACTACAATGAGCAGTTCTTC	CASSSPTGRNYNEQFF
-	TRBV10-3	-	TRBJ2-3	TGTGCCACTCTAACGCCCAGCGGTAGCACAGATACGCAGTATTTT	CATLTPSGSTDTQYF
-	TRBV28	TRBD1	TRBJ1-2	TGTGCCAGCAGGCCAGGGGGCGCTGACTATGGCTACACCTTC	CASRPGGADYGYTF
-	TRBV15	-	TRBJ2-7	TGTGCCACCAGCAGAGGCGGGACAAGCTCCTACGAGCAGTACTTC	CATSRGGTSSYEQYF
few	TRBV7-9	-	TRBJ2-5	TGTGCCAGCAGCTTAGTGGTAAAGACCCAGTACTTC	CASSLVVKTQYF
few	TRBV5-1	TRBD2	TRBJ2-1	TGCGCCAGCAGCTTTACTAGCGGAAGCTCCTACAATGAGCAGTTCTTC	CASSFTSGSSYNEQFF